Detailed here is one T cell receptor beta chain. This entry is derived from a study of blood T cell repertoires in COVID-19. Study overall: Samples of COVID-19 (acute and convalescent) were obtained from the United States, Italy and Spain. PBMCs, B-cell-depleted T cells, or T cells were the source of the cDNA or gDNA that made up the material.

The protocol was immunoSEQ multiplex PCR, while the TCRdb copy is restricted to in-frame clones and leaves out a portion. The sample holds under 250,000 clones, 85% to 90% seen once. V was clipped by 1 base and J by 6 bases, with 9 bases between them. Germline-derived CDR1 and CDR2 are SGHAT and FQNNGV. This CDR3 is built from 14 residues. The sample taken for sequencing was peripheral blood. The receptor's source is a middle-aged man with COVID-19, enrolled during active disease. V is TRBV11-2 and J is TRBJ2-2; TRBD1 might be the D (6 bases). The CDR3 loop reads CASSLVTGPGELFF. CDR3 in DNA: TGTGCCAGCAGCTTAGTAACAGGGCCCGGGGAGCTGTTTTTT.